This T cell receptor beta chain was sequenced for a study of identical twins (dated by TCRdb to the mid-2010s). About the study as a whole: TCR alpha and beta repertoires from monozygotic twins, unrelated adults of various ages and cord blood were deep-sequenced to test whether fetal clonotypes persist. To rule out contamination, the twin experiments were replicated at different times with different library preparation protocols. What the study reported, not specific to this receptor: Zero-insertion analyses could be partly confounded by invariant T cells such as MAIT and iNKT, although diverse VJ usage argued against such confounding for most clonotypes. Abundant cord blood beta clonotypes had fewer insertions, young adult naive repertoires showed a similar but weaker trend, and memory repertoires showed no such trend. Excess twin sharing in beta out-of-frame sequences was weaker because fewer shared sequences lowered the signal-to-noise ratio. Compared with coincidental sharing between unrelated individuals, an excess of low generation-probability sequences was observed among out-of-frame TCR alpha sequences shared between twins. Because the same donors could not be followed over many years, the conclusions relied on cross-sectional statistical analysis. In monozygotic twins, out-of-frame TCR alpha sharing was systematically underestimated by recombination models, although the models agreed with sharing between unrelated individuals.

Libraries were prepared through 5' RACE. The reads were generated on an Illumina HiSeq 2000. Template switching introduced a universal primer binding site; the final cDNA contained a unique molecular identifier, enabling accurate counting of TCR cDNA molecules. Specific primers in the conserved constant-segment region were used to synthesize first-strand cDNA for the TCR alpha and beta chains. Each cDNA library was double barcoded, with a SMART-Mk sample barcode plus Illumina barcodes, to control for contamination. TruSeq adapter sequences and Illumina sample barcodes were added in two successive PCR steps. TCR alpha and beta cDNA libraries were sequenced on the Illumina HiSeq platform with custom primers. Per the source publication's procedure: Unique molecular identifiers were extracted from raw reads with MiGEC, and CDR3 positions were determined with MiXCR. Recombination models were inferred per individual with the repgenHMM and IGoR tools using an EM algorithm. The tcR package in R was used for shared clonotype analysis, with sharing normalized by the product of cloneset sizes. Out-of-frame nonproductive sequences were analyzed to study raw recombination free of thymic and clonal selection effects. TCRdb reprocessing: public reads trimmed at Q25 with fastp, clones called with MiXCR, in-frame beta chains kept. Rows are unified per CDR3 protein, each entry keeping the most common DNA and genes. TCRdb's processing, not the authors', yielded these V and J calls. A total of fewer than 250,000 distinct CDR3 sequences appear in this sample, approximately 9% of them only once. Roughly 5% of the sample belongs to the ten largest clones.

There are 14 amino acids in the CDR3, from cysteine to phenylalanine inclusive. Only the CDR3 portion is preserved as DNA: 42 bases, with reading frame beginning at the first base. Between the V and J ends, shortened by 6 bases and 4 bases respectively, the junction contains 14 bases. Taken from the germline V gene, the CDR1 and CDR2 loops are KGHSH and LQKENI. All donors were healthy Caucasians. Miltenyi CD45RO+ enrichment and human naive T-cell isolation kits were used to isolate memory (CD45RO+) and naive T cells from PBMC. Concerning this clonotype itself: No cognate antigen has been identified for it. Base qualities are missing; no much larger clone stands one base away.

The receptor comes from a woman aged 18-29 years in good health. Material for sequencing was memory (CD45RO+) T cells sorted from blood. Interpreted using the paper, the cell subset or site label stands for: CD45RO+ enriched T cells. The sequence links TRBV18 to TRBJ2-3; possibly the D gene is TRBD1, per 6 matching bases. The nucleotide sequence is TGTGCCAGCTCCCGAAAGGGGGAACCAGATACGCAGTATTTT. This yields the protein CASSRKGEPDTQYF.